These 15 T cell receptor beta chains were sequenced from one sample in a study of blood T cell repertoires in COVID-19. The method was immunoSEQ multiplex PCR; TCRdb's version includes in-frame clones alone and lacks a portion of them. The sample records about 210,000 clones, about 87% being singletons. Sequenced sample: PBMCs or T cells enriched from blood (not recorded which). These receptors originate from a woman in her thirties or forties with acute COVID-19.

The gene calls are TRBV14 and TRBJ1-2, with unresolved D. The germline V gene has CDR1 SGHDN and CDR2 FVKESK. There are 12 residues in the CDR3. The V end was cut by 1 base, the J end by 5 bases, with 5 bases between. The DNA of the CDR3 is TGTGCCAGCAGCCAAGTTAATTATGGCTACACCTTC. This encodes CASSQVNYGYTF.

This chain connects TRBV6-2 or TRBV6-3 to TRBJ2-5; the match to TRBD2 covers 10 bases. The CDR3 contains 14 residues. The trim removed 5 bases at V and 5 bases at J, leaving 5 bases unmatched. Germline V lookup: CDR1 MNHEY, CDR2 SVGEGT. The CDR3 spells CASSTSGIRETQYF. The CDR3 region has the DNA TGTGCCAGCAGTACTAGCGGGATTCGGGAGACCCAGTACTTC.

This chain connects TRBV7-2 to TRBJ2-1; D might be TRBD2 (6 bases). CDR3 length equals 16 residues. From germline, CDR1 is SGHTA and CDR2 FQGNSA. The ends were cut back, 5 bases at V and 0 bases at J, with 14 bases in the middle. The CDR3 DNA reads as TGTGCCAGCAGCAGAGGGACTTCTAGCTCCTACAATGAGCAGTTCTTC. Translated, it gives CASSRGTSSSYNEQFF.

The rearrangement joins TRBV5-1 to TRBJ1-1, with D possibly being TRBD1 (5 bases). The germline CDR1 and CDR2 sequences are SGHRS and YFSETQ. The CDR3 runs 16 residues. The V and J ends lost 0 bases and 4 bases respectively, with 16 bases between them. The CDR3 protein is CASSLVYQGEFTEAFF. CDR3 DNA: TGCGCCAGCAGCTTGGTCTATCAGGGTGAATTCACTGAAGCTTTCTTT.

This clone occurred a few times. The V and J genes are TRBV6-1 and TRBJ2-2; 11 bases fit TRBD2. With V trimmed by 2 bases and J by 5 bases, 10 bases remained unmatched. The CDR3 spans 18 residues. Germline V lookup: CDR1 MNHNS, CDR2 SASEGT. The DNA of the CDR3 is TGTGCCAGCAGTGAATATTGGCTAGCGGGAGGTCGTACCGGGGAGCTGTTTTTT. This gives the protein CASSEYWLAGGRTGELFF.

This rearrangement joins TRBV29-1 to TRBJ2-1; 10 positions match TRBD2. The V gene's germline CDR1 is SQVTM and CDR2 ANQGSEA. Trimming took 6 bases from V and 5 from J; bases not matched to a gene: 4. The CDR3 loop spans 13 amino acids. The CDR3 loop is CSVDGLADNEQFF. The DNA for the CDR3 is TGCAGCGTGGACGGACTAGCGGACAATGAGCAGTTCTTC.

V usage is TRBV6-2 or TRBV6-3 and J usage is TRBJ1-2, with D possibly TRBD1 on 5 matching bases. Trimming took 7 bases from V and 5 from J, leaving 14 bases between them. Germline CDR1 MNHEY, CDR2 SVGEGT. The CDR3 covers 13 residues. For the CDR3, the DNA is TGTGCCAGCACCCCTTTCCAGGGTTATGGCTACACCTTC. Protein: CASTPFQGYGYTF.

V gene TRBV9 combines with J gene TRBJ2-7; a weak D match, TRBD2 (5 bases). CDR1 SGDLS and CDR2 YYNGEE come from the germline V gene. The V gene lost 0 bases and the J gene lost 2 bases, with 12 bases spanning the gap. The CDR3 totals 15 residues. In DNA form, the CDR3 reads TGTGCCAGCAGCGTAGGGACTCCGCCACCCTACGAGCAGTACTTC. It specifies CASSVGTPPPYEQYF.

The chain joins TRBV2 to TRBJ2-5; tentatively, D is TRBD1 (6 bases). V lost 3 bases, J lost 5 bases, and 7 bases lay in between. CDR1 is SNHLY and CDR2 is FYNNEI in the germline V gene. The CDR3 length is 12 residues. CDR3 nucleotide sequence: TGTGCCAGCAGTGAGAGGGGGGAGACCCAGTACTTC. This translates into CASSERGETQYF.

The chain employs TRBV7-9 and TRBJ2-3; tentatively, D is TRBD2 (6 bases). Trimming pared 5 bases from V and 4 bases from J, leaving 13 bases between. This CDR3 is 14 amino acids long. The germline V gene has CDR1 SEHNR and CDR2 FQNEAQ (reference sequence). CDR3 residues: CASSPEGPPDTQYF. CDR3 in DNA: TGTGCCAGCAGCCCGGAGGGGCCCCCAGATACGCAGTATTTT.

The chain employs TRBV6-6 and TRBJ1-5; D unclear. Deletions cut 7 bases from V and 3 bases from J, with 7 bases between. Germline CDR1 is MNHNY and CDR2 is SVGAGI (reference sequence). The CDR3 sequence is 12 residues long. This CDR3 is CASTSLNQPQHF. In DNA, the CDR3 is TGTGCCAGCACGAGCCTCAATCAGCCCCAGCATTTT.

This clone was seen just once. The gene calls are TRBV18 and TRBJ1-1, with a weak D call TRBD1 (6 bases). Trimming took off 3 bases at V and 5 bases at J, with 13 bases between the two ends. This CDR3 has 14 residues. CDR1 and CDR2 (germline): KGHSH, LQKENI. The CDR3 nucleotides are TGTGCCAGCTCACCGTTTTACCAGGGGACTGAAGCTTTCTTT. This codes for CASSPFYQGTEAFF.

This clone was seen more than once but under ten times. The chain joins TRBV30 to TRBJ1-5; a possible D gene is TRBD1 (5 bases). The germline V and J ends were trimmed by 3 bases and 1 base, with 16 bases remaining between them. The CDR3 is 16 amino acids. From germline, CDR1 is GTSNPN and CDR2 SVGIG (reference sequence). In DNA form, the CDR3 reads TGTGCCTGGAGCCCTGCGGGGGGAATGAGCAATCAGCCCCAGCATTTT. Translation: CAWSPAGGMSNQPQHF.

The J gene is TRBJ1-5, the V gene TRBV6-5; 7 bases line up with TRBD1. The CDR3 runs 15 residues. Trimming cost V 10 bases and J 2 bases; bases outside gene matches: 11. Germline V gene sequence: CDR1 MNHEY, CDR2 SVGAGI. The CDR3 sequence: CATRVAGGRNQPQHF. As DNA, the CDR3 is TGTGCCACCAGGGTTGCAGGGGGTCGCAATCAGCCCCAGCATTTT.

This rearrangement joins TRBV30 to TRBJ1-2; unclear D gene. The germline V gene has CDR1 GTSNPN and CDR2 SVGIG (reference sequence). V lost 0 bases, J lost 7 bases, and 9 bases lay in between. This CDR3 spans 12 amino acids. The CDR3 nucleotides are TGTGCCTGGAGTGTTAGACTTGGTGGCTACACCTTC. The encoded protein is CAWSVRLGGYTF.